This TCR beta chain comes out of a study of cytomegalovirus exposure and HLA in healthy donors. Profiling relied on immunoSEQ multiplex PCR, and the TCRdb table lists in-frame clones only, not all of them. The sample has 200,000 or so clones; approximately 80% are singletons. This clone was found a few times. The CDR3 length is 16 residues. Germline CDR1 SEHNR, CDR2 FQNEAQ (reference sequence). V was clipped by 0 bases and J by 3 bases; unmatched bases: 6. The specimen sequenced was PBMCs. The receptor's source is a man aged 18-30 years in good health and CMV-seropositive. The chain uses TRBV7-9 and TRBJ1-2; 8 bases fit TRBD1. This CDR3 is CASSLALPGGDYGYTF. In DNA, the CDR3 is TGTGCCAGCAGCTTAGCGTTGCCAGGGGGCGACTATGGCTACACCTTC. Full variable domain (remainder filled in from reference TRBV7-9 and TRBJ1-2): DTGVSQNPRHKITKRGQNVTFRCDPISEHNRLYWYRQTLGQGPEFLTYFQNEAQLEKSRLLSDRFSAERPKGSFSTLEIQRTEQGDSAMYLCASSLALPGGDYGYTFGSGTRLTVV.